These 25 T cell receptor beta chains came from one sample sequenced in a study of glioma-infiltrating T cells (dated by TCRdb to between 2015 and 2016). Sequencing instrument: Illumina MiSeq. The iRepertoire nested amplicon-rescue multiplex PCR (arm-PCR) platform was used to amplify TCR alpha and beta CDR3 regions from RNA. TCRdb passed the public sequencing reads through fastp at Q25 and MiXCR, retaining productive beta sequences. Rows merge per CDR3 protein into single entries with the most common DNA and genes. The sample includes around 170,000 distinct CDR3 sequences, with 43% observed a single time. Around 4.9% of the sample is held by the ten biggest clonotypes. Sequencing used glioma tissue, nonneoplastic brain tissue, or PBMCs (not recorded which). Source of these receptors: a human donor with low-grade glioma or glioblastoma, undergoing nonglioma brain surgery, or in good health (not recorded which).

There are many counts of this clonotype. The rearrangement uses TRBV6-1 and TRBJ2-7; 10 nucleotides align to TRBD1. CDR1 is MNHNS, CDR2 SASEGT, per germline. The length of the CDR3 is 14 residues. J gave up 4 bases and V 7 bases, and 7 bases lay outside the gene matches. The CDR3 here is CASKGQGLVYEQYF. Written as DNA, the CDR3 is TGTGCCAGCAAGGGACAGGGGCTTGTGTACGAGCAGTACTTC.

This clonotype was detected once. Since a much larger clone is just one base distant, this may be a read error. This chain links TRBV6-2 or TRBV6-3 with TRBJ2-2, with 7 nucleotides matching TRBD2. With V trimmed by 6 bases and J by 3 bases, 10 bases remained unmatched. The germline V gene has CDR1 MNHEY and CDR2 SVGEGT. The CDR3 covers 16 residues. For the CDR3, the DNA is TGTGCCAGCAGATCCGGACTAGAGGGAGACACCGGGGAGCTGTTTTTT. This codes for CASRSGLEGDTGELFF.

The chain recombines TRBV29-1 with TRBJ2-3; 9 positions match TRBD2. This CDR3 spans 14 amino acids. CDR1 SQVTM and CDR2 ANQGSEA come from the germline V gene. The V and J ends lost 6 bases and 2 bases, in that order; junction bases with no gene match: 6. CDR3 coding DNA: TGCAGCGTCGCCCTAGCGGGGCTCACAGATACGCAGTATTTT. Its protein is CSVALAGLTDTQYF.

The J gene is TRBJ1-1, the V gene TRBV5-1, with 9 positions matching TRBD1. The J segment lost 1 base and the V segment lost 6 bases, leaving 7 bases of the junction unmatched. The CDR3 loop spans 15 amino acids. From germline, CDR1 is SGHRS and CDR2 YFSETQ. This CDR3 is CASIFSTGGNTEAFF. CDR3 bases: TGCGCCAGCATCTTCTCGACAGGGGGGAACACTGAAGCTTTCTTT.

This chain connects TRBV12-3 or TRBV12-4 to TRBJ1-1, with TRBD1 as a possible D gene (6 bases). There are 15 residues in the CDR3. Trimming shortened V by 6 bases and J by 3 bases, and 17 bases separated the two germline ends. CDR3 loop: CASSPRGGGDTEAFF. The DNA of the CDR3 is TGTGCCAGCAGCCCCCGGGGGGGCGGGGACACTGAAGCTTTCTTT.

With regard to this clonotype: This may be a read error: a much more frequent sequence differs by one nucleotide. The chain employs TRBV28 and TRBJ2-1, with no clear D. Trimming pared 6 bases from V and 10 bases from J, leaving 13 bases between. CDR1 MDHEN and CDR2 SYDVKM come from the germline V gene. The CDR3 has 12 residues. The CDR3 bases are TGTGCCAGCAGCCAGCAACCTTACGAGCAGTTCTTC. Amino acid sequence: CASSQQPYEQFF.

This clonotype came up a few times. This chain links TRBV2 with TRBJ2-7; D not resolved. V lost 6 bases and J 6 bases, leaving 12 bases between the germline ends. The length of the CDR3 is 12 residues. Germline V gene data show CDR1 as SNHLY and CDR2 as FYNNEI. CDR3 protein: CASRFTTSEQYF. As DNA, the CDR3 is TGTGCCAGCAGGTTTACTACGAGCGAGCAGTACTTC. The variable domain in full, completed from reference TRBV2 and TRBJ2-7, reads EPEVTQTPSHQVTQMGQEVILRCVPISNHLYFYWYRQILGQKVEFLVSFYNNEISEKSEIFDDQFSVERPDGSNFTLKIRSTKLEDSAMYFCASRFTTSEQYFGPGTRLTVT.

The rearrangement joins TRBV6-5 to TRBJ1-3; D ambiguous. The CDR3 length is 15 residues. The germline V gene has CDR1 MNHEY and CDR2 SVGAGI. V was shortened by 2 bases and J by 2 bases, with 10 bases between the two germline ends. CDR3 sequence (DNA): TGTGCCAGCAGTTACACCCGGACCGCTGGAAACACCATATATTTT. It yields the protein CASSYTRTAGNTIYF.

This clonotype came up many times. This chain connects TRBV2 to TRBJ1-2; D perhaps matches TRBD1 (5 bases). The CDR3 length is 16 residues. Between the trimmed V and J ends, which lost 7 bases and 5 bases, there was a span of 23 bases. Germline assignment: CDR1 SNHLY and CDR2 FYNNEI. The CDR3 DNA sequence: TGTGCCAGCACCCTGGAGACAGCTTCAAGGAGGTATGGCTACACCTTC. Translating gives CASTLETASRRYGYTF.

This clonotype has only a few counts. This chain joins TRBV30 and TRBJ2-5; 10 bases fit TRBD2. The V gene's germline CDR1 is GTSNPN and CDR2 SVGIG (reference sequence). This CDR3 spans 14 amino acids. J gave up 6 bases and V 2 bases, and 6 bases lay outside the gene matches. CDR3 coding DNA: TGTGCCTGGAGTAGTAGCGGGAGGAGAAAGACCCAGTACTTC. Protein product: CAWSSSGRRKTQYF.

On this clonotype: A read error may account for a junction end that differs from germline. The chain couples TRBV6-1 to TRBJ2-7; D remains unclear. Germline V CDR1 and CDR2: MNHNS, SASEGT. CDR3 size: 13 residues. The CDR3 DNA reads as TGTGCCATCAGTTCATGGGCATACTACGAGCAGTACTTC. This encodes CAISSWAYYEQYF.

Written as DNA, the CDR3 is TGCGCCAGCAGCGGGGTACAGGGAGTCGACTACACCTTC. Translating it yields CASSGVQGVDYTF. The chain couples TRBV5-1 to TRBJ1-2; maybe TRBD1 (6 bases). The germline gives CDR1 SGHRS, CDR2 YFSETQ. The CDR3 has 13 amino acids. The V end lost 4 bases, the J end lost 10 bases, and 17 bases lay between the germline ends.

This clonotype has just a few counts. V and J are TRBV2 and TRBJ2-7; D is undetermined. From germline, CDR1 is SNHLY and CDR2 FYNNEI. With 7 bases removed from V and 4 bases from J, the gap between germline ends came to 8 bases. The CDR3 is 11 residues long. This CDR3 is CASIGDYEQYF. CDR3 nucleotides: TGTGCCAGCATCGGCGATTACGAGCAGTACTTC.

CDR3 DNA sequence: TGTGCCAGTAGTATAGATTCGGGACCGCAAGAGACCCAGTACTTC. Encoded protein: CASSIDSGPQETQYF. The chain couples TRBV19 to TRBJ2-5; the D gene could be TRBD1 or TRBD2 (5 bases each). The germline gives CDR1 LNHDA, CDR2 SQIVND (reference sequence). The CDR3 sequence is 15 residues long. V was pared by 0 bases and J by 2 bases, with 10 bases between.

As to this clonotype: A single base separates this from a much larger clone, so it may be a read error. V is TRBV12-3 or TRBV12-4 and J is TRBJ2-3; the D is unclear. The CDR3 totals 14 residues. The CDR3 here is CASSKPDPPDTKYF. CDR3 coding DNA: TGTGCCAGCAGTAAACCCGACCCCCCTGATACGAAGTATTTT.

In its sample, this clonotype was seen many times. V is TRBV7-2 and J is TRBJ2-7, with TRBD2 identical over 9 bases. Germline values: CDR1 SGHTA, CDR2 FQGNSA. V dropped 4 bases and J dropped 0; count of bases not matched to a gene: 4. This CDR3 has 15 amino acids. CDR3 protein: CASSSGLAYSYEQYF. CDR3 in DNA: TGTGCCAGCAGCTCGGGACTAGCTTACTCCTACGAGCAGTACTTC.

This clonotype was seen ten or more times. This chain joins TRBV20-1 and TRBJ2-7, with TRBD2 identical over 10 bases. The CDR3 extends over 15 amino acids. Germline values: CDR1 DFQATT, CDR2 SNEGSKA (reference sequence). V gave up 8 bases and J gave up 5 bases; unmatched junction bases: 15. DNA for the CDR3: TGCAGTCCAAATCCTATAGCGGGAGGAGCCCACGAGCAGTACTTC. Translated: CSPNPIAGGAHEQYF.

This clonotype was detected only a few times. The V call is TRBV5-1, the J call TRBJ2-2; D not resolved. The length of the CDR3 is 15 residues. V lost 1 base, J lost 2 bases, and 9 bases lay in between. CDR1 is SGHRS and CDR2 is YFSETQ in the germline V gene. The CDR3 here is CASSLFSSNTGELFF. CDR3 nucleotides: TGCGCCAGCAGCTTGTTTTCCAGTAACACCGGGGAGCTGTTTTTT.

This clonotype was recorded many times. This chain links TRBV4-1 with TRBJ1-3; D is ambiguous. Per germline, CDR1 MGHRA and CDR2 YSYEKL. Trimming left V 0 bases short and J 6 bases short, with 9 bases between. The CDR3 runs 14 residues. CDR3 sequence reads: CASSQDAGTNTIYF. The CDR3 nucleotides read TGCGCCAGCAGCCAAGATGCAGGAACAAACACCATATATTTT.

V and J are TRBV4-1 and TRBJ1-4; D remains ambiguous. The V end was cut by 2 bases, the J end by 8 bases, with 12 bases between. The CDR3 is 14 residues long. The V gene's germline CDR1 is MGHRA and CDR2 YSYEKL. DNA of the CDR3: TGCGCCAGCAGCCAAAGCGACGTAACCGAAAAACTGTTTTTT. Its translation: CASSQSDVTEKLFF.

Turning to this clonotype: Possible read error: a much larger clone is one base away. The CDR3 DNA reads TGTGCCAGCAGTGAAAGTGAAAACTCCTACGAGCAGTACTTC. This gives the protein CASSESENSYEQYF. The V call is TRBV12-3 or TRBV12-4, the J call TRBJ2-7, with unresolved D. The germline V and J ends were trimmed by 5 bases and 0 bases, with 11 bases remaining between them. CDR3 length equals 14 residues.

The V and J genes are TRBV4-2 and TRBJ2-1; D possibly matches TRBD1 or TRBD2 (5 bases each). V lost 3 bases and J 10 bases, leaving 19 bases between the germline ends. Germline values: CDR1 LGHNA, CDR2 YNFKEQ. There are 15 residues in the CDR3. The CDR3 region has the DNA TGTGCCAGCAGCCACGGGGTGGGATATGAGGGGGAGCAGTTCTTC. Translated: CASSHGVGYEGEQFF.

This clonotype was recorded at least ten times. This chain joins TRBV20-1 and TRBJ2-1, with TRBD2 matching 11 bases. The CDR3 covers 14 residues. Looked up from germline, CDR1 is DFQATT and CDR2 is SNEGSKA (reference sequence). J was trimmed by 9 bases and V by 6 bases; bases with no gene match: 10. Written as DNA, the CDR3 is TGCAGTGCCGCCACTAGCGGGAGCAGCGGTGAGCAGTTCTTC. Translation gives CSAATSGSSGEQFF.

Only one count was recorded for this clonotype. V gene TRBV5-1 combines with J gene TRBJ2-7, with TRBD1 identical over 10 bases. Losses at the gene ends were 4 bases for V and 6 bases for J; bases not matched to a gene: 10. CDR3 size: 15 residues. Per the germline V gene, CDR1 is SGHRS and CDR2 is YFSETQ. DNA of the CDR3: TGCGCCAGCAGCATCCGACAGGGGGCTTTCGGCGAGCAGTACTTC. Translation gives CASSIRQGAFGEQYF.

V gene TRBV29-1 combines with J gene TRBJ2-5, with 8 bases identical to TRBD1. J was trimmed by 7 bases and V by 4 bases; bases with no gene match: 8. This CDR3 comprises 13 residues. Germline-derived CDR1 and CDR2 are SQVTM and ANQGSEA. The CDR3 protein is CSVGLTGGPTQYF. Written as DNA, the CDR3 is TGCAGCGTTGGCCTCACAGGGGGACCGACCCAGTACTTC.